These 10 T cell receptor beta chains originate from one sample sequenced in a study of blood T cell repertoires in COVID-19. The table came from immunoSEQ multiplex PCR; TCRdb's copy has only in-frame clones and leaves some out. The sample consists of approximately 300,000 clones, roughly 90% of them appearing once. The sample taken for sequencing was peripheral blood. The source of these receptors is a woman aged 45-60 years with active or convalescent COVID-19.

The chain links TRBV18 to TRBJ1-1; no clear D. Trimming cost V 2 bases and J 1 base, with 8 bases left between them. CDR3 length: 14 residues. CDR1 is KGHSH and CDR2 is LQKENI in the germline V gene. Here the CDR3 reads CASSPNSKNTEAFF. The CDR3 nucleotides read TGTGCCAGCTCACCAAACAGCAAGAACACTGAAGCTTTCTTT.

This clone appeared once. CDR3 DNA sequence: TGTGCCAGCAGCTATCTTCAGACTAATGAAAAACTGTTTTTT. It codes for CASSYLQTNEKLFF. The chain couples TRBV7-9 to TRBJ1-4; D not resolved. Germline V gene lookup returns CDR1 SEHNR and CDR2 FQNEAQ (reference sequence). V dropped 4 bases and J dropped 2 bases, with 8 bases sitting between them. The CDR3 is made up of 14 amino acids.

The V call is TRBV28, the J call TRBJ2-7, with TRBD2 as a possible D gene (6 bases). Between the trimmed V and J ends, which lost 4 bases and 1 base, there was a span of 17 bases. The CDR3 length is 16 residues. In germline, CDR1 is MDHEN, CDR2 SYDVKM. Here the CDR3 DNA reads TGTGCCAGCAGTTCACCCTACGGGAGTCGTTCCTACGAGCAGTACTTC. Residues: CASSSPYGSRSYEQYF.

This sequence joins TRBV3-1 (or the pseudogene TRBV3-2) and TRBJ2-7; possibly TRBD1 for D (5 bases). The V end was cut by 1 base, the J end by 3 bases, with 10 bases between. Looked up from germline, CDR1 is LGHDT and CDR2 is YNNKEL (reference sequence). The CDR3 spans 14 residues. In DNA, the CDR3 is TGTGCCAGCAGCCAAGGACGCAGGGACTACGAGCAGTACTTC. Its protein product is CASSQGRRDYEQYF.

The chain uses TRBV3-1 (or the pseudogene TRBV3-2) and TRBJ1-2, with 7 bases identical to TRBD1. Germline lookup yields CDR1 LGHDT and CDR2 YNNKEL (reference sequence). V was clipped by 6 bases and J by 7 bases; unmatched bases: 8. The CDR3 loop spans 13 amino acids. DNA of the CDR3: TGTGCCAGCAGTCCCAAGGGGGCTTCTGGCTACACCTTC. Amino acid sequence: CASSPKGASGYTF.

The V and J genes are TRBV6-1 and TRBJ2-3; no clear D gene. This CDR3 spans 14 amino acids. The germline CDR1 and CDR2 sequences are MNHNS and SASEGT. V was trimmed by 5 bases and J by 1 base, leaving 10 bases between them. CDR3 nucleotide sequence: TGTGCCAGCAGTCCCCTCTCTGGCACAGATACGCAGTATTTT. It specifies CASSPLSGTDTQYF.

Turning to this clone: The identical CDR3 is also encoded by other nucleotide sequences in the sample. The gene calls are TRBV5-1 and TRBJ1-4, with D possibly TRBD1 on 6 matching bases. V shed 4 bases and J shed 4 bases, with 11 bases lying between them. The CDR3 totals 14 residues. Germline loops: CDR1 SGHRS, CDR2 YFSETQ. Here the CDR3 DNA reads TGCGCCAGCAGCCCCGGACAGCTTAATGAAAAACTGTTTTTT. Its translation: CASSPGQLNEKLFF.

The V call is TRBV4-3, the J call TRBJ1-1; 10 bases map to TRBD1. Germline loops: CDR1 LGHNA, CDR2 YSLEER. The J segment lost 2 bases and the V segment lost 0 bases, leaving 6 bases of the junction unmatched. This CDR3 comprises 17 residues. Here the CDR3 DNA reads TGCGCCAGCAGCCAAGATAAGGCGACAGGGGGCAACACTGAAGCTTTCTTT. Its translation is CASSQDKATGGNTEAFF.

The chain carries TRBV2 and TRBJ2-1, with 9 bases lining up with TRBD2. V trimming: 7 bases; J trimming: 5 bases; junction bases outside the gene matches: 6. The CDR3 extends over 14 amino acids. The germline V gene has CDR1 SNHLY and CDR2 FYNNEI. The CDR3 loop reads CASTSSGVHNEQFF. CDR3 in DNA: TGTGCCAGCACTTCTAGCGGGGTACACAATGAGCAGTTCTTC. The complete variable domain, with remaining parts taken from reference TRBV2 and TRBJ2-1, reads EPEVTQTPSHQVTQMGQEVILRCVPISNHLYFYWYRQILGQKVEFLVSFYNNEISEKSEIFDDQFSVERPDGSNFTLKIRSTKLEDSAMYFCASTSSGVHNEQFFGPGTRLTVL.

Only one count was recorded for this clone. CDR3 residues: CAISESLGLAGNTGELFF. In nucleotides, the CDR3 is TGTGCCATCAGTGAGTCCCTGGGACTAGCGGGCAACACCGGGGAGCTGTTTTTT. This chain connects TRBV10-3 to TRBJ2-2, with 12 positions matching TRBD2. The CDR3 runs 18 residues. Germline CDR1 reads ENHRY; CDR2 reads SYGVKD. V gave up 0 bases and J gave up 2 bases; unmatched junction bases: 4.